What follows is one T cell receptor beta chain and its context. The CDR3 has 15 amino acids. V shed 4 bases and J 8 bases; nucleotides not matched to a gene: 10. Germline lookup yields CDR1 LGHNA and CDR2 YNFKEQ. The source of the sample is a study of CD4 T cells in relation to SARS-CoV-2 and coronaviruses. Study background: Of the patients, 7 or 8 were male, a few female, two Hispanic.

Profiled with immunoSEQ multiplex PCR; TCRdb holds only in-frame clones, not every one. This table holds tens of thousands of clones, about 91% found once. Specimen: naive CD4+ T cells from PBMCs. Subset here: naive CD4+ T cells isolated by negative enrichment. The V and J genes are TRBV4-2 and TRBJ1-4; TRBD1 agrees at 7 bases. This clonotype was sampled from an adult with COVID-19. The CDR3 is CASSPRGGLREKLFF. The CDR3, as DNA: TGTGCCAGCAGCCCCAGGGGGGGGCTCAGGGAAAAACTGTTTTTT.